Listed below are T cell receptor beta chains from one sample, sequenced in a study of blood T cell repertoires in COVID-19. The method was immunoSEQ multiplex PCR; TCRdb's version includes in-frame clones alone and lacks a portion of them. The sample shows under 130,000 clones, more than 80% of them seen only once. The sample was peripheral blood. These receptors originate from a woman older than 75 with acute or convalescent COVID-19. CDR3s include the opening cysteine and the closing phenylalanine or tryptophan. The order of the fields is V gene, clone size, D gene, J gene, CDR3 DNA, CDR3 protein. D genes are given only for firm matches. Clone sizes are given selectively: once, few, many, or a class where the clone is expanded.

TRBV5-1,-,-,TRBJ2-3,TGCGCCAGCAGCTCCCTCGATGGGTTGGGACTCACAGATACGCAGTATTTT,CASSSLDGLGLTDTQYF
TRBV5-8,-,TRBD1,TRBJ2-7,TGTGCCAGCAGCTGGGGACAGGTTTACGAGCAGTACTTC,CASSWGQVYEQYF
TRBV7-6,-,-,TRBJ2-3,TGTGCCAGCAGCTCATACGAGGAGGGCGTTACGCAGTATTTT,CASSSYEEGVTQYF
TRBV30,once,-,TRBJ2-5,TGTGCCTGGAGTGTACGGGAGCCCCAGTACTTC,CAWSVREPQYF
TRBV4-3,-,TRBD1,TRBJ2-7,TGCGCCAGCAGCCAAGATCCTGGGACAGGCCTATACGAGCAGTACTTC,CASSQDPGTGLYEQYF
TRBV12-5,-,TRBD1,TRBJ1-4,TGTGCTAGTGGCCCAATGACCCCGACAGGGTTGAGTGAAAAACTGTTTTTT,CASGPMTPTGLSEKLFF
TRBV7-2,-,TRBD2,TRBJ2-7,TGTGCCAGCAGCTTAGATTCGGCGGGGGGGCTCGAGCAGTACTTC,CASSLDSAGGLEQYF
TRBV12-5,-,TRBD1,TRBJ2-2,TGTGCTAGTGGTTTAAAGATCCCGGGACAGGGTCGATCGGGGAACACCGGGGAGCTGTTTTTT,CASGLKIPGQGRSGNTGELFF
TRBV4-3,-,TRBD1,TRBJ1-1,TGCGCCAGCAGCCAAGAGGCAGGGGGCACTGAAGCTTTCTTT,CASSQEAGGTEAFF
TRBV28,few,-,TRBJ1-2,TGTGCCAGCAGTGGGCCAGCCCTCCCCTATGGCTACACCTTC,CASSGPALPYGYTF
TRBV28,once,TRBD1,TRBJ1-1,TGTGCCAGCAGCGAAGCCGGGACAGCCAGGAACACTGAAGCTTTCTTT,CASSEAGTARNTEAFF
TRBV4-1,-,TRBD1,TRBJ1-2,TGCGCCAGCAGCCAACGGGACAGGGTTTCCTATGGCTACACCTTC,CASSQRDRVSYGYTF
TRBV15,once,-,TRBJ2-5,TGTGCCACCAGCAGGGACAGCGCCCAGGGGACCCAGTACTTC,CATSRDSAQGTQYF
TRBV15,-,TRBD1,TRBJ2-2,TGTGCCACCAGCAGAGAACCACTTTCTTCAGGGGGCCTCGCCGGGGAGCTGTTTTTT,CATSREPLSSGGLAGELFF
TRBV24-1,-,TRBD2,TRBJ2-1,TGTGCCACCAGTGACCTGAACGTAGCGGGGGGAAACTACAATGAGCAGTTCTTC,CATSDLNVAGGNYNEQFF